The 13 T cell receptor beta chains given below trace back to one sample, sequenced in a study of T cell responses to AZD1222 COVID-19 vaccine. Measured with immunoSEQ multiplex PCR; TCRdb has only the in-frame clones, and not every one. The table lists approximately 150,000 clones, roughly 87% of them singletons. Sequenced material: peripheral blood, taken 28 days after the second AZD1222 dose. These receptors were taken from an adult who received the AZD1222 COVID-19 vaccine.

The chain joins TRBV11-3 to TRBJ1-2; weak D call: TRBD1 (5 bases). The CDR3 sequence is 17 residues long. Per the germline V gene, CDR1 is SGHNT and CDR2 is YENEEA. V lost 5 bases to trimming and J lost 1 base, with 20 bases between them. The CDR3 spells CASSRLTIRGINYGYTF. CDR3 coding DNA: TGTGCCAGCAGCCGACTTACAATACGGGGGATTAACTATGGCTACACCTTC.

This chain joins TRBV29-1 and TRBJ1-2; D is perhaps TRBD1 (5 bases). Germline V gene data show CDR1 as SQVTM and CDR2 as ANQGSEA. This CDR3 is 14 amino acids long. V was cut by 1 base and J by 4 bases, with 13 bases left in between. In DNA, the CDR3 is TGCAGCGTTGAAGGGGAGGTACAGGCCTATGGCTACACCTTC. Translating gives CSVEGEVQAYGYTF.

This clone was detected only once. The chain joins TRBV18 to TRBJ1-1; a possible D gene is TRBD1 (5 bases). V lost 2 bases, J lost 5 bases, and 9 bases lay in between. CDR3 length: 13 amino acids. In germline, CDR1 is KGHSH, CDR2 LQKENI. The CDR3 is CASSPGQGTEAFF. CDR3 DNA: TGTGCCAGCTCACCAGGCCAGGGAACTGAAGCTTTCTTT.

V is TRBV2 and J is TRBJ1-5, with 7 bases lining up with TRBD1. This CDR3 has 14 amino acids. CDR1 is SNHLY, CDR2 FYNNEI, per germline. V lost 7 bases to trimming and J lost 7 bases; unmatched junction nucleotides: 10. This CDR3 reads CASTPGQQNQPQHF. The CDR3 bases are TGTGCCAGCACCCCGGGACAGCAGAACCAGCCCCAGCATTTT.

This clone was observed a single time. The chain links TRBV18 to TRBJ1-3, with a possible D match to TRBD1 (6 bases). The CDR3 runs to 17 residues. CDR1 is KGHSH and CDR2 is LQKENI in the germline V gene. Trimming pared 0 bases from V and 0 bases from J, leaving 12 bases between. CDR3 loop: CASSPPDRVLSGNTIYF. CDR3 in DNA: TGTGCCAGCTCACCACCGGACAGAGTGCTCTCTGGAAACACCATATATTTT.

V is TRBV20-1 and J is TRBJ2-1; D is unresolved. Germline CDR1 DFQATT, CDR2 SNEGSKA (reference sequence). The CDR3 totals 11 residues. The CDR3 loop reads CSTERVGEQFF. CDR3 DNA: TGCAGCACCGAAAGGGTCGGTGAGCAGTTCTTC.

This rearrangement joins TRBV9 to TRBJ2-2, with a possible D match to TRBD2 (7 bases). Germline CDR1 SGDLS, CDR2 YYNGEE. Trimming pared 4 bases from V and 2 bases from J, leaving 18 bases between. The CDR3 length is 17 residues. The DNA for the CDR3 is TGTGCCAGCAGCCCCCTAGGGGGGGTCAAAAACACCGGGGAGCTGTTTTTT. As protein: CASSPLGGVKNTGELFF.

The chain combines TRBV7-8 with TRBJ1-5; D unclear. Trimming removed 1 base from V and 3 bases from J, with 13 bases in between. Looked up from germline, CDR1 is SGHVS and CDR2 is FQNEAQ. CDR3 length equals 16 residues. DNA of the CDR3: TGTGCCAGCAGCTTAGTGCGGGAATGGGTCAATCAGCCCCAGCATTTT. Its translation: CASSLVREWVNQPQHF.

This sequence joins TRBV6-5 and TRBJ2-7, with 7 bases aligning to TRBD1. The trim removed 6 bases at V and 5 bases at J, leaving 13 bases unmatched. CDR1 and CDR2 (germline): MNHEY, SVGAGI. The CDR3 totals 15 residues. CDR3 sequence (DNA): TGTGCCAGCAGCCGCACCGGGACAGCTGAGGACGAGCAGTACTTC. It encodes CASSRTGTAEDEQYF.

V and J are TRBV6-1 and TRBJ1-2, with D unclear. V was pared by 4 bases and J by 2 bases, with 17 bases between. The CDR3 sequence is 16 residues long. Germline-derived CDR1 and CDR2 are MNHNS and SASEGT. The CDR3 loop is CASSGPLTHPNYGYTF. The CDR3 region has the DNA TGTGCCAGCAGTGGTCCGTTGACACACCCCAACTATGGCTACACCTTC.

The chain links TRBV28 to TRBJ2-5, with 9 bases that match TRBD1. CDR3 length: 17 residues. V was clipped by 7 bases and J by 3 bases; unmatched bases: 15. Per germline, CDR1 MDHEN and CDR2 SYDVKM. The CDR3 region has the DNA TGTGCCAGCATTCCCACACTCCGGGACAGGGAGAAAGAGACCCAGTACTTC. Translating gives CASIPTLRDREKETQYF.

The V call is TRBV18, the J call TRBJ1-3; 7 positions match TRBD1. Unmatched junction bases numbered 3, after V lost 6 bases and J lost 4 bases. Germline values: CDR1 KGHSH, CDR2 LQKENI. There are 13 residues in the CDR3. The CDR3 sequence: CASSLDRGNTIYF. Written as DNA, the CDR3 is TGTGCCAGCTCCCTGGACAGGGGAAACACCATATATTTT. The full variable domain, in which reference TRBV18 and TRBJ1-3 provide the parts outside the CDR3, is NAGVMQNPRHLVRRRGQEARLRCSPMKGHSHVYWYRQLPEEGLKFMVYLQKENIIDESGMPKERFSAEFPKEGPSILRIQQVVRGDSAAYFCASSLDRGNTIYFGEGSWLTVV.

This rearrangement joins TRBV6-1 to TRBJ2-7; no reliable D call. The V and J ends lost 0 bases and 0 bases respectively, with 9 bases between them. The CDR3 sequence is 15 residues long. Germline CDR1 is MNHNS and CDR2 is SASEGT. The CDR3 coding sequence is TGTGCCAGCAGTGAAGCAGGGTTGAGCTCCTACGAGCAGTACTTC. Translated: CASSEAGLSSYEQYF.